The subject of this entry is one TCR beta chain. This record comes from a study of shared clonotypes between healthy human individuals. Germline trimming cut 5 bases from V and 1 base from J; bases unmatched to any gene: 7. Germline CDR1 SEHNR, CDR2 FQNEAQ (reference sequence). The CDR3 loop spans 16 amino acids. CD4+ cells were split into CD45RA+ naive and CD45RA-negative memory subsets. Libraries were prepared by immunoSEQ multiplex PCR; TCRdb keeps only in-frame clonotypes and omits some of them. The profile shows 2 million to 2.5 million clones, nearly 97% of them singletons. Sample: naive CD4+ T cells sorted from blood. Indicated subset: CD45RA+ positively selected. This receptor was taken from a man younger than 35 in good health. The V call is TRBV7-9, the J call TRBJ1-1; 10 bases map to TRBD1. The CDR3 spells CASSPTGGRGNTEAFF. The CDR3 DNA follows: TGTGCCAGCAGCCCGACAGGGGGCAGGGGGAACACTGAAGCTTTCTTT.